This TCR beta chain was found in a study of T-cell reconstitution after alpha-beta-depleted transplantation in children. Regarding the study as a whole: High day-60 TCRbeta diversity in some patients came from surviving recipient T cells and thymic progenitors. T-cell counts and diversity at one year post-transplant came mainly from newly produced T cells. Several hundred graft clones that had expanded were reportedly the source of alpha-beta T cells about two months after transplant.

As concerns this clonotype: Its antigen is currently unknown.

This CDR3 contains 15 residues. CDR1 SGHTA and CDR2 FQGNSA come from the germline V gene. Trimming took off 1 base at V and 1 base at J, with 10 bases between the two ends. This sample's TCRbeta library carried unique molecular identifier barcodes. TCRdb re-called the PCR reads through MiXCR, storing one row per CDR3 protein. The sample includes around 580,000 distinct CDR3 sequences, 27% seen only once; the top ten take under 45%. The TCR was taken from a boy less than two years old with Wiskott-Aldrich syndrome, due to receive a stem cell transplant. The genes are TRBV7-2 and TRBJ2-5; D is uncertain. The sequenced sample was PBMCs, obtained before TCRalphabeta/CD19-depleted stem cell transplant. This CDR3 reads CASSLGASLQETQYF. In DNA form, the CDR3 reads TGTGCCAGCAGCTTAGGAGCGTCACTCCAAGAGACCCAGTACTTC. The complete variable domain, with remaining parts taken from reference TRBV7-2 and TRBJ2-5, reads GAGVSQSPSNKVTEKGKDVELRCDPISGHTALYWYRQSLGQGLEFLIYFQGNSAPDKSGLPSDRFSAERTGGSVSTLTIQRTQQEDSAVYLCASSLGASLQETQYFGPGTRLLVL.